The present entry profiles one TCR beta chain with its context. Antigen specificity is unknown. This record comes from a study of OX40 agonist ivuxolimab in advanced cancers. The CDR3 runs to 14 residues. CDR1 and CDR2 from the germline V gene are SGHTA and FQGNSA. Broader study findings: More expanded clones were seen, on average, in CD8+ T cells than in CD4+.

Measured with immunoSEQ multiplex PCR; TCRdb has only the in-frame clones, and not every one. The sample consists of 60,000 to 85,000 clones, over 80% of them appearing once. The source material was CD4+ or CD8+ T cells sorted from blood, sampled in a trial of the OX40 agonist ivuxolimab. The chain has TRBV7-2 and TRBJ2-5; weak D call: TRBD2 (7 bases). The DNA end favors TRBJ2-7, so the J call may be wrong. This TCR was recovered from an adult with an advanced solid tumor such as melanoma, head and neck, liver or kidney cancer. The CDR3, as DNA: TGTGCCAGCAGCTTAGCGGGGGGGCCTTACGAGCAGTACTTC. Its translation is CASSLAGGPYEQYF.